The sequence of this T cell receptor beta chain was determined in a study of blood T cells in healthy people across ages. Study observations and caveats: Those diversity estimates obtained from one million T cells were thought to be underestimates.

Points on this clonotype: The antigen remains unidentified.

Per-sample yields of isolated PBMCs were at least 6 million. The CDR3 runs 16 residues. Germline V gene sequence: CDR1 SGHTA, CDR2 FQGNSA. Losses at the gene ends were 5 bases for V and 5 bases for J; bases not matched to a gene: 8. The authors ran a second PCR of roughly 6 to 12 cycles using a sample-barcoded 5' primer and a J-beta primer mix. TCRdb redid the calling of the 5' RACE reads with MiXCR, one entry per CDR3 protein. The sample carries about 1.4 million distinct CDR3 sequences, 59% recorded once. The gene calls are TRBV7-2 and TRBJ2-3; 12 nucleotides align to TRBD2. The TCR was taken from a man aged 18 to 29 in good health. Sequencing used blood. The CDR3 spells CASSPVLAGGRDTQYF. The CDR3 DNA is TGTGCCAGCAGCCCCGTTCTAGCGGGGGGGAGAGATACGCAGTATTTT.